These 19 T cell receptor beta chains share one sample of origin, sequenced in a study of T cell changes during pregnancy in multiple sclerosis. Repertoires were generated with immunoSEQ multiplex PCR, while TCRdb's copy carries only in-frame clones and drops some. The repertoire holds around 56,000 clones, with around 91% as singletons. The source was peripheral blood, collected after pregnancy. These receptors were collected from a female donor with multiple sclerosis, enrolled in a pregnancy study.

The V call is TRBV7-2, the J call TRBJ1-5, with D maybe TRBD1 (5 bases). This CDR3 has 13 residues. Germline CDR1 is SGHTA and CDR2 is FQGNSA. Trimming pared 5 bases from V and 3 bases from J, leaving 8 bases between. DNA for the CDR3: TGTGCCAGCAGCCCACAGGTCAATCAGCCCCAGCATTTT. Residues: CASSPQVNQPQHF.

This clone appeared a few times. J is TRBJ1-2 and V is TRBV15, with 10 bases aligning to TRBD1. V trimming: 3 bases; J trimming: 7 bases; junction bases outside the gene matches: 8. The CDR3 extends over 15 amino acids. Per germline, CDR1 LNHNV and CDR2 YYDKDF (reference sequence). The CDR3 bases are TGTGCCACCAGCAGGTCCGGGACAGGGGCGTTTGGCTACACCTTC. It codes for CATSRSGTGAFGYTF.

The CDR3 DNA reads TGTGCCAGCAGTCCGTCAGGTGAAGCTTTCTTT. This sequence encodes CASSPSGEAFF. The chain combines TRBV6-1 with TRBJ1-1; no reliable D call. V was cut by 5 bases and J by 7 bases, with 8 bases left in between. CDR1 is MNHNS, CDR2 SASEGT, per germline. There are 11 residues in the CDR3.

This chain connects TRBV6-1 to TRBJ2-3; 9 positions agree with TRBD2. The V segment lost 2 bases and the J segment 0 bases; nucleotides outside the gene matches: 0. Germline-derived CDR1 and CDR2 are MNHNS and SASEGT. The CDR3 consists of 15 residues. The CDR3 protein is CASSELAGSTDTQYF. CDR3 coding DNA: TGTGCCAGCAGTGAACTAGCGGGGAGCACAGATACGCAGTATTTT.

The chain uses TRBV7-9 and TRBJ2-3; D is unresolved. V lost 4 bases to trimming and J lost 5 bases, with 22 bases between them. This CDR3 has 17 amino acids. CDR1 SEHNR and CDR2 FQNEAQ come from the germline V gene (reference sequence). CDR3 sequence (DNA): TGTGCCAGCAGCTCCCGGGTAGCCCGACCCCAAGGAGATACGCAGTATTTT. This translates into CASSSRVARPQGDTQYF.

V usage is TRBV5-1 and J usage is TRBJ1-1; the D gene is possibly TRBD1 (6 bases). The CDR3 is 14 amino acids. The germline V gene has CDR1 SGHRS and CDR2 YFSETQ. Trimming removed 4 bases from V and 9 bases from J, with 19 bases in between. CDR3 nucleotides: TGCGCCAGCAGCCTCGACACGACAGGATTGAAAGCTTTCTTT. Translation gives CASSLDTTGLKAFF.

In this sample, this clone turned up a few times. The gene calls are TRBV2 and TRBJ1-6, with 7 positions matching TRBD1. CDR1 and CDR2 from the germline V gene are SNHLY and FYNNEI. V trimming: 9 bases; J trimming: 6 bases; junction bases outside the gene matches: 8. The CDR3 length is 14 residues. This CDR3 is CARADRDSNSPLHF. The CDR3 DNA is TGTGCCAGAGCAGACAGGGACTCTAATTCACCCCTCCACTTT.

This rearrangement joins TRBV11-2 to TRBJ1-1; D gene unclear. There are 14 residues in the CDR3. Germline V gene data show CDR1 as SGHAT and CDR2 as FQNNGV. V lost 3 bases and J lost 5, with 13 bases in between. The CDR3 DNA follows: TGTGCCAGCAGCTTGCAGAGGTTAGGAACTGAAGCTTTCTTT. It translates to CASSLQRLGTEAFF.

The chain is built from TRBV10-3 and TRBJ2-3; 7 positions agree with TRBD2. There are 17 residues in the CDR3. In germline, CDR1 is ENHRY, CDR2 SYGVKD. With 0 bases clipped from V and 2 bases from J, the junction kept 8 bases outside the gene matches. The CDR3 loop is CAISESGSSGYTDTQYF. CDR3 sequence (DNA): TGTGCCATCAGTGAGTCCGGATCTAGCGGTTACACAGATACGCAGTATTTT.

The genes are TRBV7-9 and TRBJ1-1; 9 positions agree with TRBD1. The CDR3 is 16 amino acids. The J segment lost 5 bases and the V segment lost 3 bases, leaving 10 bases of the junction unmatched. Germline lookup yields CDR1 SEHNR and CDR2 FQNEAQ (reference sequence). The CDR3 DNA is TGTGCCAGCAGCTTGACCGGGACAGGGTTTGGGACTGAAGCTTTCTTT. Amino acid sequence: CASSLTGTGFGTEAFF.

The chain is built from TRBV4-2 and TRBJ2-2; 8 bases line up with TRBD2. The V and J ends lost 4 bases and 4 bases, in that order; junction bases with no gene match: 8. The germline CDR1 and CDR2 sequences are LGHNA and YNFKEQ. The CDR3 covers 16 residues. The chain's CDR3 is CASSRAGEGGTGELFF. For the CDR3, the DNA is TGTGCCAGCAGCCGAGCGGGGGAGGGTGGCACCGGGGAGCTGTTTTTT.

This CDR3 is CASSPDRGKETQYF. Here the CDR3 DNA reads TGTGCCAGCAGCCCCGATCGGGGAAAAGAGACCCAGTACTTC. The chain uses TRBV5-4 and TRBJ2-5, with D possibly being TRBD2 (5 bases). Deletions cut 4 bases from V and 3 bases from J, with 13 bases between. This CDR3 contains 14 residues. Germline lookup yields CDR1 SGHNT and CDR2 YYREEE (reference sequence).

The CDR3 DNA sequence: TGCGCCAGCAGCCAAACTAGGGGGACAGGGTCCGGCACAGATACGCAGTATTTT. Protein product: CASSQTRGTGSGTDTQYF. V usage is TRBV4-3 and J usage is TRBJ2-3; 9 bases are a match to TRBD1. Trimming cost V 2 bases and J 1 base; bases outside gene matches: 10. Germline CDR1 and CDR2: LGHNA and YSLEER. This CDR3 has 18 residues.

V is TRBV11-3 and J is TRBJ2-2, with D hard to call. The germline V gene encodes CDR1 SGHNT and CDR2 YENEEA. The CDR3 contains 13 residues. V lost 4 bases and J 5 bases, leaving 8 bases between the germline ends. The CDR3 DNA is TGTGCCAGCAGCTACTCCCGGACCGGGGAGCTGTTTTTT. Translated: CASSYSRTGELFF.

The gene calls are TRBV5-4 and TRBJ2-7; TRBD2 aligns across 8 bases. V shed 4 bases and J 5 bases; nucleotides not matched to a gene: 11. The CDR3 is 15 residues long. Germline CDR1 reads SGHNT; CDR2 reads YYREEE (reference sequence). In DNA form, the CDR3 reads TGTGCCAGCAGCCCCTGGGGGACTAGAATCGACGAGCAGTACTTC. Translation: CASSPWGTRIDEQYF.

The chain links TRBV5-1 to TRBJ1-1, with D unresolved. The CDR3 loop spans 15 amino acids. Trimming cost V 2 bases and J 3 bases, with 14 bases left between them. CDR1 is SGHRS and CDR2 is YFSETQ in the germline V gene. CDR3 nucleotide sequence: TGCGCCAGCAGCTTTGGGCGGGGTAGATACACTGAAGCTTTCTTT. Translation gives CASSFGRGRYTEAFF.

The chain couples TRBV29-1 to TRBJ1-5, with D perhaps TRBD1 (5 bases). This CDR3 has 13 amino acids. V lost 4 bases and J 5 bases, leaving 12 bases between the germline ends. CDR1 is SQVTM and CDR2 is ANQGSEA in the germline V gene. The CDR3 sequence is CSVGGGMDQPQHF. CDR3 sequence (DNA): TGCAGCGTTGGCGGGGGGATGGATCAGCCCCAGCATTTT.

This chain joins TRBV6-6 and TRBJ2-1, with D possibly being TRBD2 (6 bases). Between the trimmed V and J ends, which lost 6 bases and 5 bases, there was a span of 14 bases. The CDR3 runs to 14 residues. CDR1 is MNHNY, CDR2 SVGAGI, per germline (reference sequence). The CDR3 region has the DNA TGTGCCAGCAGGACCTCCGGGAGAAACAATGAGCAGTTCTTC. Protein: CASRTSGRNNEQFF.

The V gene is TRBV7-9, the J gene TRBJ2-7, with TRBD1 identical over 7 bases. From germline, CDR1 is SEHNR and CDR2 FQNEAQ (reference sequence). Trimming cost V 5 bases and J 0 bases; bases outside gene matches: 4. This CDR3 has 14 amino acids. The CDR3 DNA follows: TGTGCCAGCAGCCGGGACAGCATCTCCTACGAGCAGTACTTC. This gives the protein CASSRDSISYEQYF.